This note documents a single T cell receptor (beta chain) sequence. The sample comes from a study of blood T cell repertoires in COVID-19. Profiled with immunoSEQ multiplex PCR; TCRdb holds only in-frame clones, not every one. Of 150,000 to 200,000 clones detected, around 86% appear once; the ten largest clones hold about 0.98%. The junction had 2 bases not matched to a gene; V was cut back by 2 bases and J by 0 bases. Germline lookup yields CDR1 KGHDR and CDR2 SFDVKD. This CDR3 contains 17 residues. The chain has TRBV24-1 and TRBJ2-2; TRBD2 agrees at 10 bases. The sample consisted of peripheral blood. The clonotype originates from a man between 18 and 35 years old with acute or convalescent COVID-19. As DNA, the CDR3 is TGTGCCACCAGTGATTCGAGCGGGGGGGCGAACACCGGGGAGCTGTTTTTT. This gives the protein CATSDSSGGANTGELFF.